A selection of T cell receptor beta chains follows, all from one sample in a study of blood T cell repertoires in COVID-19. Only in-frame clones appear in the TCRdb table, and some are missing; sequencing was by immunoSEQ multiplex PCR. Counted here are 40,000 to 50,000 clones, roughly 87% occurring once; the ten biggest clones make up 6.2%. Sequencing was carried out using peripheral blood. These receptors all stem from a human donor in a cohort sampled during active COVID-19. CDR3s include the opening cysteine and the closing phenylalanine or tryptophan. The D gene is left open where the match is weak. Rows give clone size only sometimes, using once, few, many, or a class for an expanded clone.

j_gene: TRBJ2-7
abundance: .
v_gene: TRBV3-1/TRBV3-2
d_gene: TRBD1
CDR3nt: TGTGCCAGCAGCCAAGAGCGACCCACAGGGGTCTGGATCGAGCAGTACTTC
CDR3aa: CASSQERPTGVWIEQYF

j_gene: TRBJ2-7
abundance: .
v_gene: TRBV10-3
d_gene: TRBD2
CDR3nt: TGTGCCACCACTAGCGGATTCTACGAGCAGTACTTC
CDR3aa: CATTSGFYEQYF

j_gene: TRBJ2-1
abundance: .
v_gene: TRBV19
d_gene: .
CDR3nt: TGTGCCAGTAGTCCCCTAAGACAGCTCGGGGAGGTTGAGCAGTTCTTC
CDR3aa: CASSPLRQLGEVEQFF

j_gene: TRBJ1-4
abundance: .
v_gene: TRBV27
d_gene: .
CDR3nt: TGTGCCAGCAGTCCACGGACAGCTGGCGTGGAAAAACTGTTTTTT
CDR3aa: CASSPRTAGVEKLFF

j_gene: TRBJ2-5
abundance: .
v_gene: TRBV19
d_gene: .
CDR3nt: TGTGCCAGTAGTATACTCTTACAAGAGACCCAGTACTTC
CDR3aa: CASSILLQETQYF

j_gene: TRBJ1-5
abundance: once
v_gene: TRBV13
d_gene: .
CDR3nt: TGTGCCAGCAGCTTAGGGCGGAAGGGGTCCCAGCATTTT
CDR3aa: CASSLGRKGSQHF

j_gene: TRBJ1-4
abundance: .
v_gene: TRBV5-6
d_gene: TRBD1
CDR3nt: TGTGCCAGCAGCTACAGGGGCTTGAATGAAAAACTGTTTTTT
CDR3aa: CASSYRGLNEKLFF

j_gene: TRBJ2-3
abundance: .
v_gene: TRBV19
d_gene: .
CDR3nt: TGTGCCAGTAGAGGGATCGGGGGGCGAGGGGATACGCAGTATTTT
CDR3aa: CASRGIGGRGDTQYF

j_gene: TRBJ2-7
abundance: .
v_gene: TRBV4-1
d_gene: .
CDR3nt: TGCGCCAGCAGCCACCCAGGGACCTACGAGCAGTACTTC
CDR3aa: CASSHPGTYEQYF

j_gene: TRBJ2-1
abundance: once
v_gene: TRBV12-3/TRBV12-4
d_gene: .
CDR3nt: TGTGCCAGCAGCCCCAGATCAAATGAGCAGTTCTTC
CDR3aa: CASSPRSNEQFF

j_gene: TRBJ2-1
abundance: medium-sized
v_gene: TRBV27
d_gene: .
CDR3nt: TGTGCCAGCAGCTGGACCGGGGGGCCAGTTGAGCAGTTCTTC
CDR3aa: CASSWTGGPVEQFF

j_gene: TRBJ1-4
abundance: once
v_gene: TRBV5-4
d_gene: .
CDR3nt: TGTGCCAGCAGCCCCACCCGGGACACCGAAAAACTGTTTTTT
CDR3aa: CASSPTRDTEKLFF

j_gene: TRBJ2-1
abundance: .
v_gene: TRBV9
d_gene: .
CDR3nt: TGTGCCAGCAGCGTAGGAAGCGGCAATACCTACAATGAGCAGTTCTTC
CDR3aa: CASSVGSGNTYNEQFF

j_gene: TRBJ1-2
abundance: .
v_gene: TRBV18
d_gene: .
CDR3nt: TGTGCCAGCTCTTACGGGAACACAGATGGCTACACCTTC
CDR3aa: CASSYGNTDGYTF

j_gene: TRBJ2-7
abundance: .
v_gene: TRBV7-6
d_gene: .
CDR3nt: TGTGCCAGCAGCTCGCTACCGGGATCCTACGAGCAGTACTTC
CDR3aa: CASSSLPGSYEQYF

j_gene: TRBJ2-7
abundance: .
v_gene: TRBV2
d_gene: TRBD2
CDR3nt: TGTGCCTCCCTCCGGGGCAGGGATGGACTAGCGGGAAACTCCTACGAGCAGTACTTC
CDR3aa: CASLRGRDGLAGNSYEQYF

j_gene: TRBJ2-3
abundance: .
v_gene: TRBV5-1
d_gene: .
CDR3nt: TGCGCCAGCAGCTTGGGCGACAGGCGCACCAGCACAGATACGCAGTATTTT
CDR3aa: CASSLGDRRTSTDTQYF

j_gene: TRBJ2-1
abundance: .
v_gene: TRBV6-5
d_gene: TRBD2
CDR3nt: TGTGCCAGCACTCTAGCGGCGAGCTCCTACAATGAGCAGTTCTTC
CDR3aa: CASTLAASSYNEQFF

j_gene: TRBJ2-7
abundance: once
v_gene: TRBV9
d_gene: TRBD2
CDR3nt: TGTGCCAGCAGCGGTAGCGGGAGGGCAACCTACGAGCAGTACTTC
CDR3aa: CASSGSGRATYEQYF

j_gene: TRBJ2-3
abundance: .
v_gene: TRBV2
d_gene: .
CDR3nt: TGTGCCAGCAGTGAGTGGCGGGACGTCGCAGATACGCAGTATTTT
CDR3aa: CASSEWRDVADTQYF

j_gene: TRBJ1-2
abundance: .
v_gene: TRBV5-1
d_gene: .
CDR3nt: TGCGCCAGCAGCTTGGAGGGGGGGCTCGGCGATGGCTACACCTTC
CDR3aa: CASSLEGGLGDGYTF

j_gene: TRBJ1-2
abundance: .
v_gene: TRBV9
d_gene: TRBD1
CDR3nt: TGTGCCAGCAGCGTAGGACAGGGAGCTAACTATGGCTACACCTTC
CDR3aa: CASSVGQGANYGYTF

j_gene: TRBJ2-1
abundance: .
v_gene: TRBV6-5
d_gene: .
CDR3nt: TGTGCCAGCAAGGCAGCGGAAACCTACAATGAGCAGTTCTTC
CDR3aa: CASKAAETYNEQFF

j_gene: TRBJ1-5
abundance: .
v_gene: TRBV2
d_gene: TRBD1
CDR3nt: TGTGCCAGCAGTGGGACAGGGGGCAATCAGCCCCAGCATTTT
CDR3aa: CASSGTGGNQPQHF

j_gene: TRBJ2-7
abundance: .
v_gene: TRBV4-1
d_gene: TRBD1
CDR3nt: TGCGCCAGCAGCCGGGGGACAGGGGGGACCTACGAGCAGTACTTC
CDR3aa: CASSRGTGGTYEQYF

j_gene: TRBJ1-5
abundance: few
v_gene: TRBV5-6
d_gene: TRBD1
CDR3nt: TGTGCCAGCAGCCAACGACAGGGCCATCAGCCCCAGCATTTT
CDR3aa: CASSQRQGHQPQHF

j_gene: TRBJ2-7
abundance: .
v_gene: TRBV7-9
d_gene: TRBD1
CDR3nt: TGTGCCAGCAGCAGCCGGGACAGCTCCTACGAGCAGTACTTC
CDR3aa: CASSSRDSSYEQYF

j_gene: TRBJ2-3
abundance: .
v_gene: TRBV27
d_gene: .
CDR3nt: TGTGCCAGCAGTCCCCTCGGTACAGATACGCAGTATTTT
CDR3aa: CASSPLGTDTQYF

j_gene: TRBJ2-1
abundance: .
v_gene: TRBV7-9
d_gene: TRBD1
CDR3nt: TGTGCCAGCAGCCTAATAGCCACAGGGGCCCATGAGCAGTTCTTC
CDR3aa: CASSLIATGAHEQFF

j_gene: TRBJ1-1
abundance: .
v_gene: TRBV21-1
d_gene: .
CDR3nt: TGTGCCAGCAGCAACGACCCGGGACAGAACACTGAAGCTTTCTTT
CDR3aa: CASSNDPGQNTEAFF

j_gene: TRBJ1-6
abundance: .
v_gene: TRBV6-5
d_gene: .
CDR3nt: TGTGCCAGCAGTAACAGAGATAATTCACCCCTCCACTTT
CDR3aa: CASSNRDNSPLHF

j_gene: TRBJ1-2
abundance: .
v_gene: TRBV3-1/TRBV3-2
d_gene: TRBD1
CDR3nt: TGTGCCAGCAGCCAAGAGTGGACAGGGAGGGACGGCTACACCTTC
CDR3aa: CASSQEWTGRDGYTF

j_gene: TRBJ1-5
abundance: .
v_gene: TRBV5-1
d_gene: .
CDR3nt: TGCGCCAGCAGCTTGGGAGTCCTTAGCAATCAGCCCCAGCATTTT
CDR3aa: CASSLGVLSNQPQHF

j_gene: TRBJ1-4
abundance: .
v_gene: TRBV5-8
d_gene: .
CDR3nt: TGTGCCAGCGTTCACCGGCGGGCTAATGAAAAACTGTTTTTT
CDR3aa: CASVHRRANEKLFF

j_gene: TRBJ1-5
abundance: .
v_gene: TRBV12-3/TRBV12-4
d_gene: .
CDR3nt: TGTGCCAGCAGTTTGGATGGGGCTCAGCCCCAGCATTTT
CDR3aa: CASSLDGAQPQHF

j_gene: TRBJ1-5
abundance: .
v_gene: TRBV25-1
d_gene: TRBD1
CDR3nt: TGTGCCAGCAGCTACTCGGGACAGGGCCGATTTCCCCAGCATTTT
CDR3aa: CASSYSGQGRFPQHF

j_gene: TRBJ2-1
abundance: .
v_gene: TRBV5-1
d_gene: .
CDR3nt: TGCGCCAGCAGACCAGACTTCTCTGTCTACAATGAGCAGTTCTTC
CDR3aa: CASRPDFSVYNEQFF

j_gene: TRBJ1-2
abundance: .
v_gene: TRBV12-3/TRBV12-4
d_gene: .
CDR3nt: TGTGCCAGCAGTCTCCTTAGGGGGAGTGGCTACACCTTC
CDR3aa: CASSLLRGSGYTF

j_gene: TRBJ2-4
abundance: .
v_gene: TRBV29-1
d_gene: .
CDR3nt: TGCAGCGTGCTCAGGGCCAAAAACATTCAGTACTTC
CDR3aa: CSVLRAKNIQYF

j_gene: TRBJ2-5
abundance: .
v_gene: TRBV11-2
d_gene: TRBD1
CDR3nt: TGTGCCAGCAGCCTACAGGGGAGAGAGACCCAGTACTTC
CDR3aa: CASSLQGRETQYF

j_gene: TRBJ2-1
abundance: .
v_gene: TRBV11-2
d_gene: TRBD2
CDR3nt: TGTGCCAGCAGCTCCGGGACTAGCTACGGCAATGAGCAGTTCTTC
CDR3aa: CASSSGTSYGNEQFF

j_gene: TRBJ1-1
abundance: .
v_gene: TRBV5-1
d_gene: .
CDR3nt: TGCGCCAGCAGCTTGAATCCTCAGGGGAGCACTGAAGCTTTCTTT
CDR3aa: CASSLNPQGSTEAFF

j_gene: TRBJ2-5
abundance: .
v_gene: TRBV19
d_gene: TRBD1
CDR3nt: TGTGCCAGTAGTCTCGGACAGGGGCCCCAAGAGACCCAGTACTTC
CDR3aa: CASSLGQGPQETQYF

j_gene: TRBJ1-2
abundance: .
v_gene: TRBV4-2
d_gene: TRBD1
CDR3nt: TGTGCCAGCAGCATAGCCGGGGACAGTGGGGAGGGCTACACCTTC
CDR3aa: CASSIAGDSGEGYTF

j_gene: TRBJ1-5
abundance: .
v_gene: TRBV19
d_gene: .
CDR3nt: TGTGCCAGTAGTCGCCCCCCGGGAAAAAATCAGCCCCAGCATTTT
CDR3aa: CASSRPPGKNQPQHF

j_gene: TRBJ2-1
abundance: .
v_gene: TRBV11-3
d_gene: .
CDR3nt: TGTGCCAGCAGCGCCCGGCTAGCTACTCAAGGCGATGAGCAGTTCTTC
CDR3aa: CASSARLATQGDEQFF

j_gene: TRBJ2-6
abundance: .
v_gene: TRBV30
d_gene: TRBD1
CDR3nt: TGTGCCTGGAGTTTAGGGACAGGGGGCTATCTTGGGGCCAACGTCCTGACTTTC
CDR3aa: CAWSLGTGGYLGANVLTF

j_gene: TRBJ2-7
abundance: .
v_gene: TRBV2
d_gene: .
CDR3nt: TGTGCCAGCAGGTTCGGCGGTTTTTATGAGCAGTACTTC
CDR3aa: CASRFGGFYEQYF

j_gene: TRBJ1-1
abundance: .
v_gene: TRBV5-1
d_gene: TRBD1
CDR3nt: TGCGCCAGCAGCCTCGCCCCAGGGGGGAACACTGAAGCTTTCTTT
CDR3aa: CASSLAPGGNTEAFF

j_gene: TRBJ1-2
abundance: .
v_gene: TRBV6-2/TRBV6-3
d_gene: .
CDR3nt: TGTGCCAGCAGTTCGACCGGGAACTATGGCTACACCTTC
CDR3aa: CASSSTGNYGYTF

j_gene: TRBJ2-1
abundance: medium-sized
v_gene: TRBV5-1
d_gene: .
CDR3nt: TGCGCCAGCAGCGGCATAGAGGCCTACAATGAGCAGTTCTTC
CDR3aa: CASSGIEAYNEQFF

j_gene: TRBJ1-6
abundance: .
v_gene: TRBV23-1
d_gene: .
CDR3nt: TGCGCCAGCAGTCAATCGTTCACCGGACAGTATAATTCACCCCTCCACTTT
CDR3aa: CASSQSFTGQYNSPLHF

j_gene: TRBJ1-1
abundance: .
v_gene: TRBV5-1
d_gene: .
CDR3nt: TGCGCCAGCAGCTGGTTACAGGAGAGTGGTTCTGAAGCTTTCTTT
CDR3aa: CASSWLQESGSEAFF

j_gene: TRBJ1-2
abundance: .
v_gene: TRBV14
d_gene: .
CDR3nt: TGTGCCAGCAGCCAAGGGAACAGTCTCGAAGGCTACACCTTC
CDR3aa: CASSQGNSLEGYTF

j_gene: TRBJ1-2
abundance: few
v_gene: TRBV4-2
d_gene: .
CDR3nt: TGTGCCAGCAGCCTTGCCGGAGCTAACTATGGCTACACCTTC
CDR3aa: CASSLAGANYGYTF